This T cell receptor beta chain was identified during a study of Ad26.COV2.S vaccination and SARS-CoV-2 variants. About the research overall: Donor got 5x10^10 or 1x10^11 viral particles of Ad26.COV2.S. Whole-study findings and limits: After vaccination, reports described spike-specific CD8+ and CD4+ T cell responses as showing substantial breadth. Spike-specific TCR breadth in vaccine recipients exceeded that seen in placebo recipients.

As regards this clone: What it recognizes is unknown.

This sample's treatment: roughly 18 received Ad26.COV2.S at low or high dose, single or two shots; a few received placebo; per-sample allocation not given. The samples date from day 63 after the first vaccine or placebo injection. This CDR3 region has 15 residues. The V gene's germline CDR1 is SGHDT and CDR2 YYEEEE. V lost 0 bases, J lost 9 bases, and 6 bases stayed unmatched. Only in-frame clones appear in the TCRdb table, and some are missing; sequencing was by immunoSEQ multiplex PCR. The profile shows 350,000 to 550,000 clones, 85% to 90% of them singletons. This receptor was identified in a person aged 18 to 65 who received the Ad26.COV2.S COVID-19 vaccine or a placebo. Here the sequenced sample was peripheral blood, taken in a trial of Ad26.COV2.S vaccine versus placebo. The chain joins TRBV5-6 to TRBJ1-6; TRBD1 matches at 7 bases. The CDR3 reads CASSLVETGLSPLHF. The CDR3 nucleotides are TGTGCCAGCAGCTTGGTTGAGACAGGGCTTTCACCCCTCCACTTT.